This TCR beta chain was documented in a study of human T cells and chemical hapten exposure. Indicated time point: healthy volunteer bleed at 2 weeks. Total RNA was isolated from whole blood that had not been fractionated. TCRdb independently ran MiXCR on the RACE reads; one entry per CDR3 protein. The sample comprises some 120,000 distinct CDR3 sequences, approximately 9.5% of which are singletons, and under 2% rests with the top ten. This clonotype occurred a few times. V was pared by 7 bases and J by 13 bases, with 19 bases between. Germline V gene data show CDR1 as MDHEN and CDR2 as SYDVKM. The CDR3 totals 12 residues.

Material for sequencing was whole blood. This clonotype was sampled from a male donor in good health. Some clones in this sample may be carry-over from other donors' samples. J is TRBJ1-1 and V is TRBV28; D perhaps matches TRBD1 (5 bases). DNA of the CDR3: TGTGCCAGCACCGTCGGTACCGGAAGGGGTTTCTTT. It yields the protein CASTVGTGRGFF.